These 24 T cell receptor beta chains originate from one sample sequenced in a study of cytomegalovirus exposure and HLA in healthy donors. Both 60 Vbeta primers and 13 Jbeta primers went into the PCR. Repertoires were generated with immunoSEQ multiplex PCR, while TCRdb's copy carries only in-frame clones and drops some. The sample lists under 150,000 clones; around 77% were seen once. Specimen: PBMCs. The receptors were sampled from a woman aged 30 to 39 in good health and CMV-seropositive.

The genes are TRBV25-1 and TRBJ1-6; 9 positions agree with TRBD1. V shed 8 bases and J 9 bases; nucleotides not matched to a gene: 11. The germline V gene has CDR1 MGHDK and CDR2 SYGVNS. The CDR3 totals 15 residues. DNA of the CDR3: TGTGCCAGCTGCCCCTCGGGACAGGGTACTTCACCCCTCCACTTT. This codes for CASCPSGQGTSPLHF.

The chain recombines TRBV5-6 with TRBJ2-5, with D unresolved. The V end was cut by 2 bases, the J end by 3 bases, with 17 bases between. Germline values: CDR1 SGHDT, CDR2 YYEEEE. CDR3 size: 16 residues. The chain's CDR3 is CASSFLISKKEETQYF. CDR3 in DNA: TGTGCCAGCAGCTTTTTAATAAGCAAGAAAGAAGAGACCCAGTACTTC.

The chain employs TRBV30 and TRBJ2-5; D unclear. V was trimmed by 3 bases and J by 5 bases, leaving 10 bases between them. The germline CDR1 and CDR2 sequences are GTSNPN and SVGIG (reference sequence). The CDR3 has 12 residues. CDR3: CAWSYRKETQYF. The CDR3 DNA reads as TGTGCCTGGAGCTACAGAAAGGAGACCCAGTACTTC.

The chain has TRBV19 and TRBJ2-5, with D possibly being TRBD2 (5 bases). The CDR3 is 13 residues long. The germline CDR1 and CDR2 sequences are LNHDA and SQIVND (reference sequence). The V gene lost 3 bases and the J gene lost 5 bases, with 10 bases spanning the gap. The CDR3 sequence is CASSIARGETQYF. CDR3 DNA: TGTGCCAGTAGTATTGCTCGGGGTGAGACCCAGTACTTC.

The genes are TRBV18 and TRBJ1-6; 8 bases line up with TRBD1. V lost 3 bases and J lost 7; bases outside the gene matches: 11. Germline CDR1 reads KGHSH; CDR2 reads LQKENI. CDR3 length: 17 residues. CDR3: CASSPFSGQGSNSPLHF. The CDR3 bases are TGTGCCAGCTCACCTTTTTCCGGACAGGGATCAAATTCACCCCTCCACTTT.

The chain has TRBV5-1 and TRBJ1-1, with TRBD1 matching over 10 bases. Per the germline V gene, CDR1 is SGHRS and CDR2 is YFSETQ. The CDR3 consists of 16 residues. The junction had 11 bases not matched to a gene; V was cut back by 5 bases and J by 4 bases. CDR3 protein: CASSSIRDRGTTEAFF. The CDR3 DNA reads as TGCGCCAGCAGTTCCATCCGGGACAGGGGTACCACTGAAGCTTTCTTT.

The rearrangement uses TRBV5-4 and TRBJ1-1; tentative D call: TRBD1 (5 bases). V lost 2 bases to trimming and J lost 6 bases, with 20 bases between them. The CDR3 spans 16 residues. Germline V gives CDR1 SGHNT, CDR2 YYREEE (reference sequence). In nucleotides, the CDR3 is TGTGCCAGCAGCTTCGGGGGGGTGAGGGTTGGGTCTGAAGCTTTCTTT. This gives the protein CASSFGGVRVGSEAFF.

This clone was counted a few times. The chain is built from TRBV10-1 and TRBJ1-1; no reliable D call. V lost 6 bases and J lost 4, with 12 bases in between. The CDR3 extends over 13 amino acids. CDR1 is WNHNN and CDR2 is SYGVQD in the germline V gene (reference sequence). The CDR3 sequence is CASRSGVTTEAFF. CDR3 DNA: TGCGCCAGCAGATCGGGTGTTACCACTGAAGCTTTCTTT.

This clone showed up just a few times. V gene TRBV27 combines with J gene TRBJ1-6; 9 nucleotides match TRBD1. J lost 6 bases, V lost 7 bases, and 4 bases had no gene match. This CDR3 contains 14 residues. Germline V gene lookup returns CDR1 MNHEY and CDR2 SMNVEV (reference sequence). Written as DNA, the CDR3 is TGTGCCAGCACCCAGACAGGGGGTAATTCACCCCTCCACTTT. Residues: CASTQTGGNSPLHF.

The CDR3 reads CASSFWEGTEAFF. The CDR3 DNA follows: TGCGCCAGCAGCTTTTGGGAGGGGACTGAAGCTTTCTTT. The chain recombines TRBV5-1 with TRBJ1-1, with TRBD1 as a possible D gene (5 bases). V was trimmed by 2 bases and J by 5 bases, leaving 10 bases between them. From germline, CDR1 is SGHRS and CDR2 YFSETQ. This CDR3 has 13 amino acids.

CDR3 bases: TGTGCCAGCAGTGAAGGGACAGGGGGACCCAATAACTATGGCTACACCTTC. The encoded protein is CASSEGTGGPNNYGYTF. This chain connects TRBV6-1 to TRBJ1-2, with 10 nucleotides matching TRBD1. Germline CDR1 is MNHNS and CDR2 is SASEGT. This CDR3 spans 17 amino acids. V shed 1 base and J 1 base; nucleotides not matched to a gene: 6.

The gene calls are TRBV7-2 and TRBJ2-7, with D unclear. V was clipped by 5 bases and J by 6 bases, with 11 bases between them. There are 12 residues in the CDR3. Germline loops: CDR1 SGHTA, CDR2 FQGNSA. CDR3 nucleotides: TGTGCCAGCAGCCGCGGAGAAGGCGAGCAGTACTTC. This codes for CASSRGEGEQYF.

This clone came up once. This rearrangement joins TRBV7-8 to TRBJ1-1, with D maybe TRBD1 (6 bases). Trimming removed 5 bases at V and 10 bases at J, with 14 bases between. The CDR3 runs to 12 residues. CDR1 SGHVS and CDR2 FQNEAQ come from the germline V gene. The CDR3 DNA follows: TGTGCCAGCAGCGGCGTCGGGGGGCGAGCTTTCTTT. It encodes CASSGVGGRAFF.

The chain links TRBV23-1 to TRBJ2-7; TRBD1 matches 9 bases. TRBV23-1 is marked as an open reading frame, function uncertain. V gave up 5 bases and J gave up 3 bases; unmatched junction bases: 5. The CDR3 is made up of 14 amino acids. The chain's CDR3 is CASSSRDRVYEQYF. CDR3 nucleotides: TGCGCCAGCAGTAGCCGGGACAGGGTCTACGAGCAGTACTTC.

The rearrangement uses TRBV2 and TRBJ1-5; D not certain. The CDR3 is 12 residues long. The germline V and J ends were trimmed by 5 bases and 6 bases, with 8 bases remaining between them. Germline values: CDR1 SNHLY, CDR2 FYNNEI. CDR3 sequence: CASSRAGQPQHF. The DNA for the CDR3 is TGTGCCAGCAGTAGGGCGGGTCAGCCCCAGCATTTT.

The chain is built from TRBV9 and TRBJ2-5; 9 bases align to TRBD1. This CDR3 spans 14 amino acids. The J segment lost 5 bases and the V segment lost 8 bases, leaving 10 bases of the junction unmatched. The germline CDR1 and CDR2 sequences are SGDLS and YYNGEE. CDR3 DNA: TGTGCCAGTAAACCGGGACAGGGAGGGGAGACCCAGTACTTC. Its translation: CASKPGQGGETQYF.

The V gene is TRBV30, the J gene TRBJ1-6; possibly TRBD1 for D (5 bases). Germline lookup yields CDR1 GTSNPN and CDR2 SVGIG (reference sequence). The CDR3 is made up of 13 amino acids. With 4 bases removed from V and 7 bases from J, the gap between germline ends came to 11 bases. The CDR3: CAWNQGFNSPLHF. The CDR3 nucleotides are TGTGCCTGGAACCAGGGTTTCAATTCACCCCTCCACTTT.

This rearrangement joins TRBV13 to TRBJ1-1; D possibly corresponds to TRBD1 (6 bases). Germline V gene data show CDR1 as PRHDT and CDR2 as FYEKMQ (reference sequence). This CDR3 contains 16 residues. V was clipped by 8 bases and J by 5 bases, with 24 bases between them. CDR3: CASCQTIGGGGTEAFF. The CDR3 nucleotides read TGTGCCAGCTGCCAAACCATCGGGGGCGGGGGGACTGAAGCTTTCTTT. Full variable domain (rest looked up from reference TRBV13 and TRBJ1-1): AAGVIQSPRHLIKEKRETATLKCYPIPRHDTVYWYQQGPGQDPQFLISFYEKMQSDKGSIPDRFSAQQFSDYHSELNMSSLELGDSALYFCASCQTIGGGGTEAFFGQGTRLTVV.

Here the CDR3 DNA reads TGCAGCTCAACGGGGGGCCTTAACACTGAAGCTTTCTTT. The encoded protein is CSSTGGLNTEAFF. The chain combines TRBV29-1 with TRBJ1-1; D may be TRBD1 (6 bases). This CDR3 has 13 amino acids. CDR1 and CDR2 (germline): SQVTM, ANQGSEA. Trimming shortened V by 8 bases and J by 2 bases, and 15 bases separated the two germline ends.

The gene calls are TRBV13 and TRBJ2-3, with D maybe TRBD2 (5 bases). The CDR3 covers 13 residues. The germline gives CDR1 PRHDT, CDR2 FYEKMQ (reference sequence). V lost 1 base and J lost 3, with 5 bases in between. The CDR3 coding sequence is TGTGCCAGCAGCTTAGCGGGGACAGATACGCAGTATTTT. It is translated as CASSLAGTDTQYF.

As concerns this clone: Its ends do not fully match the called genes, so a read error is possible. The J gene is TRBJ2-1, the V gene TRBV7-7; 8 bases are shared with TRBD1. The length of the CDR3 is 15 residues. CDR1 SSHAT and CDR2 FNYEAQ come from the germline V gene (reference sequence). CDR3 residues: CASSNGQGSYNEQFF. As DNA, the CDR3 is TGTGCTAGCAGTAATGGACAGGGTTCCTACAATGAGCAGTTCTTC.

V gene TRBV4-1 combines with J gene TRBJ2-5, with TRBD2 matching 7 bases. The CDR3 runs 15 residues. Germline CDR1 reads MGHRA; CDR2 reads YSYEKL. Trimming took 2 bases from V and 1 from J; bases not matched to a gene: 4. The CDR3 is CASSQRGGGQETQYF. The CDR3 DNA is TGCGCCAGCAGCCAACGCGGGGGAGGCCAAGAGACCCAGTACTTC.

The V gene is TRBV5-1, the J gene TRBJ1-4; 11 positions match TRBD1. The ends lost 3 bases at V and 10 bases at J; junction bases unmatched: 5. The CDR3 spans 14 residues. Per the germline V gene, CDR1 is SGHRS and CDR2 is YFSETQ. Here the CDR3 DNA reads TGCGCCAGCAGCTCGGGACAGGGGGAAGTAAAACTGTTTTTT. It encodes CASSSGQGEVKLFF.

The rearrangement joins TRBV5-8 to TRBJ1-4, with D perhaps TRBD1 (6 bases). The CDR3 contains 18 residues. Trimming took off 4 bases at V and 1 base at J, with 20 bases between the two ends. In germline, CDR1 is SGHTS, CDR2 YDEGEE. The DNA of the CDR3 is TGTGCCAGCAGCCTGGGAAGGGGGGGCAGCGGAACTAATGAAAAACTGTTTTTT. This gives the protein CASSLGRGGSGTNEKLFF.